Below are 3 T cell receptor beta chains sequenced from a single sample in a study of regulatory T cells in long-lasting Graves disease (dated by TCRdb to the early 2020s). This sample's time point label indicates: newly diagnosed GD, antithyroid drugs for less than 3 months. RNA was extracted from PBMCs in TRIzol for both TCR sequencing and RNA sequencing. The library was generated by multiplex PCR. The listed sequencing device is Illumina HiSeq 4000. TCR beta libraries were built with iRepertoire HTBI primers and Arm-PCR amplification of CDR3 regions. TCRdb passed the public sequencing reads through fastp at Q25 and MiXCR, retaining productive beta sequences. Each CDR3 protein gets just one entry, which takes the most common genes and DNA from the rows behind it. Counted in this sample were roughly 420,000 distinct CDR3 sequences; roughly 17% of them appeared once. The top ten constitute around 10% of the sample.

These data were also filed under a second study, of T cells in Graves' hyperthyroidism and ophthalmopathy.

The specimen was peripheral blood mononuclear cells (PBMCs), collected at new diagnosis, from a patient treated with antithyroid drugs. The receptors come from a woman aged 30 to 39 with Graves disease. Donor details come from another sample of the same person, matched by shared clones.

In this sample, this clonotype turned up a few times. The chain has TRBV19 and TRBJ2-2; 8 nucleotides align to TRBD1. Germline CDR1 and CDR2: LNHDA and SQIVND (reference sequence). V trimming: 3 bases; J trimming: 4 bases; junction bases outside the gene matches: 4. This CDR3 is 15 amino acids long. CDR3 residues: CASSMDREVTGELFF. DNA for the CDR3: TGTGCCAGTAGTATGGACAGGGAGGTCACCGGGGAGCTGTTTTTT.

Points on this clonotype: Being one base from a much bigger clone, this may be a read error. The chain recombines TRBV11-2 with TRBJ1-6; D unresolved. Germline CDR1 is SGHAT and CDR2 is FQNNGV. This CDR3 has 17 residues. In DNA, the CDR3 is TGTGCCAGCGGCTTAGATCAGATCGGTCGAAGCTTCTCACCCCTCCACTTT. Amino acids: CASGLDQIGRSFSPLHF.

This clonotype was seen many times. The V call is TRBV18, the J call TRBJ2-1; TRBD1 or TRBD2 may be the D gene (5 bases each). The length of the CDR3 is 14 residues. V lost 7 bases and J lost 6, with 16 bases in between. CDR1 and CDR2 from the germline V gene are KGHSH and LQKENI. CDR3 amino acids: CASYVTPGGNEQFF. As DNA, the CDR3 is TGTGCCAGCTACGTCACCCCTGGGGGCAATGAGCAGTTCTTC. Full variable domain (rest looked up from reference TRBV18 and TRBJ2-1): NAGVMQNPRHLVRRRGQEARLRCSPMKGHSHVYWYRQLPEEGLKFMVYLQKENIIDESGMPKERFSAEFPKEGPSILRIQQVVRGDSAAYFCASYVTPGGNEQFFGPGTRLTVL.